One sample yielded the 14 T cell receptor beta chains listed below, sequenced in a study of CD8 T cells in Susac syndrome. An amount of RNA that ranged from roughly 0.45 to 1 ug was reverse transcribed with random hexamers. TCRdb re-derived calls from the immunoSEQ multiplex PCR reads in MiXCR, one entry per CDR3 protein. The data hold about 140,000 distinct CDR3 sequences, with approximately 95% observed a single time. Sequencing was carried out using CD4+ T cells from PBMCs. The receptor set was obtained from a human donor with Susac syndrome.

The gene calls are TRBV7-9 and TRBJ1-5; 8 bases are shared with TRBD1. The CDR3 runs to 17 residues. The junction had 7 bases not matched to a gene; V was cut back by 1 base and J by 2 bases. Looked up from germline, CDR1 is SEHNR and CDR2 is FQNEAQ (reference sequence). The CDR3, as DNA: TGTGCCAGCAGCTTAGTCCAGGGGGCGTCTGGCAATCAGCCCCAGCATTTT. It encodes CASSLVQGASGNQPQHF.

The genes are TRBV6-1 and TRBJ2-1; unclear D gene. The CDR3 totals 18 residues. The germline V gene has CDR1 MNHNS and CDR2 SASEGT. V gave up 6 bases and J gave up 3 bases, with 24 bases separating them. CDR3 in DNA: TGTGCCAGCAGCCGTACCACCCCGCGTCCCGGCAGCTACAATGAGCAGTTCTTC. Protein product: CASSRTTPRPGSYNEQFF.

The chain links TRBV5-1 to TRBJ2-1, with 10 bases fitting TRBD2. CDR1 SGHRS and CDR2 YFSETQ come from the germline V gene. The trim removed 5 bases at V and 6 bases at J, leaving 5 bases unmatched. The CDR3 covers 14 residues. CDR3 amino acids: CASRASGSSNEQFF. CDR3 nucleotide sequence: TGCGCCAGCAGAGCTAGCGGGAGTAGCAATGAGCAGTTCTTC.

The chain is built from TRBV25-1 and TRBJ1-5; TRBD1 might be the D (5 bases). Trimming left V 5 bases short and J 6 bases short, with 11 bases between. The CDR3 runs 13 residues. CDR1 and CDR2 (germline): MGHDK, SYGVNS. The CDR3 protein is CASSFREGQPQHF. Here the CDR3 DNA reads TGTGCCAGCAGTTTCAGGGAAGGTCAGCCCCAGCATTTT.

This rearrangement joins TRBV12-3 or TRBV12-4 to TRBJ2-7; 8 bases are a match to TRBD1. CDR3 size: 12 residues. The trim removed 5 bases at V and 7 bases at J, leaving 4 bases unmatched. The CDR3 bases are TGTGCCAGCAGTCAGGGGGCGGGGGAGCAGTACTTC. Protein sequence: CASSQGAGEQYF.

The chain couples TRBV6-2 or TRBV6-3 to TRBJ2-1; D remains unclear. CDR3 size: 14 residues. Germline assignment: CDR1 MNHEY and CDR2 SVGEGT. Trimming removed 10 bases from V and 3 bases from J, with 16 bases in between. The CDR3 here is CATEPGSIYNEQFF. The CDR3 DNA follows: TGTGCCACCGAACCCGGGTCCATCTACAATGAGCAGTTCTTC.

The V call is TRBV3-1, the J call TRBJ2-2, with no clear D. V was shortened by 2 bases and J by 6 bases, with 10 bases between the two germline ends. Germline V gives CDR1 LGHDT, CDR2 YNNKEL (reference sequence). The CDR3 totals 14 residues. The chain's CDR3 is CASSQRPGAGELFF. The CDR3 coding sequence is TGTGCCAGCAGCCAAAGGCCCGGCGCCGGGGAGCTGTTTTTT.

V is TRBV19 and J is TRBJ1-5; D is unresolved. This CDR3 contains 15 residues. In germline, CDR1 is LNHDA, CDR2 SQIVND (reference sequence). V was pared by 6 bases and J by 5 bases, with 17 bases between. CDR3 nucleotides: TGTGCCAGTAGGAGAACTCGGGAGAAATATCAGCCCCAGCATTTT. This sequence encodes CASRRTREKYQPQHF.

The chain combines TRBV30 with TRBJ1-1; weak D call: TRBD1 (6 bases). The V end was cut by 4 bases, the J end by 11 bases, with 20 bases between. This CDR3 contains 13 residues. Germline V gene data show CDR1 as GTSNPN and CDR2 as SVGIG (reference sequence). The CDR3 nucleotides read TGTGCCTGGACCCCAGGGGAGGAGGCTCTTGCTTTCTTT. Its translation is CAWTPGEEALAFF.

On this clonotype: A junction end diverges from the germline sequence, so it may reflect a read error. The rearrangement uses TRBV18 and TRBJ2-1; D possibly uses TRBD1 or TRBD2 (5 bases each). The CDR3 is made up of 17 amino acids. Looked up from germline, CDR1 is KGHSH and CDR2 is LQKENI. CDR3 DNA sequence: TGTGCCAGCGCACCACCCATGGGGACCCGAGGCGGCAATGAGCAGTTCTTC. Its translation: CASAPPMGTRGGNEQFF.

The chain is built from TRBV7-2 and TRBJ2-7, with D perhaps matching TRBD2 (6 bases). V gave up 8 bases and J gave up 0 bases, with 8 bases separating them. The CDR3 contains 12 residues. Germline-derived CDR1 and CDR2 are SGHTA and FQGNSA. The CDR3 sequence: CASGRPSYEQYF. In DNA form, the CDR3 reads TGTGCCAGCGGGAGGCCCTCCTACGAGCAGTACTTC.

V is TRBV4-2 and J is TRBJ2-5; D is unclear. V was cut by 0 bases and J by 2 bases, with 7 bases left in between. The CDR3 runs to 14 residues. Germline CDR1 and CDR2: LGHNA and YNFKEQ. The CDR3 loop reads CASSQEATQETQYF. CDR3 nucleotides: TGTGCCAGCAGCCAAGAGGCCACTCAAGAGACCCAGTACTTC.

The chain links TRBV30 to TRBJ1-4; 7 bases agree with TRBD1. The CDR3 covers 17 residues. Trimming took 0 bases from V and 6 from J; bases not matched to a gene: 13. Germline V gene data show CDR1 as GTSNPN and CDR2 as SVGIG (reference sequence). The CDR3 DNA reads TGTGCCTGGAGTGTCGGATTAACCTCGGGACAGTATGAAAAACTGTTTTTT. It is translated as CAWSVGLTSGQYEKLFF.

The chain has TRBV19 and TRBJ2-1; D uncertain. This CDR3 is built from 15 residues. Germline V gene lookup returns CDR1 LNHDA and CDR2 SQIVND (reference sequence). V was pared by 6 bases and J by 2 bases, with 14 bases between. CDR3 DNA: TGTGCCAGTAGCGGAAACGGACGGGCCTACAATGAGCAGTTCTTC. Translating gives CASSGNGRAYNEQFF.